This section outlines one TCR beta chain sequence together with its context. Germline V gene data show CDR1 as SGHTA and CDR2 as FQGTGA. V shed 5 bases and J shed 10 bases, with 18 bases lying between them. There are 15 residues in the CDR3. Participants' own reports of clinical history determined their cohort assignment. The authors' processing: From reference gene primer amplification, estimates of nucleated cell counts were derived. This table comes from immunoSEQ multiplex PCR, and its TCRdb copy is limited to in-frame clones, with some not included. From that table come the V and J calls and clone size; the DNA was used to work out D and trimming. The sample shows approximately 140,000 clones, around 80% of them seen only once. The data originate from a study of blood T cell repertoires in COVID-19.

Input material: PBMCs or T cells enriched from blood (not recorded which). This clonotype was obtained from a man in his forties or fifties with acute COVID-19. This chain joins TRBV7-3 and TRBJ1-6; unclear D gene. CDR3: CASSPSGSPGSPLHF. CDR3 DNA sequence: TGTGCCAGCAGCCCCTCCGGGTCTCCGGGGTCACCCCTCCACTTT.